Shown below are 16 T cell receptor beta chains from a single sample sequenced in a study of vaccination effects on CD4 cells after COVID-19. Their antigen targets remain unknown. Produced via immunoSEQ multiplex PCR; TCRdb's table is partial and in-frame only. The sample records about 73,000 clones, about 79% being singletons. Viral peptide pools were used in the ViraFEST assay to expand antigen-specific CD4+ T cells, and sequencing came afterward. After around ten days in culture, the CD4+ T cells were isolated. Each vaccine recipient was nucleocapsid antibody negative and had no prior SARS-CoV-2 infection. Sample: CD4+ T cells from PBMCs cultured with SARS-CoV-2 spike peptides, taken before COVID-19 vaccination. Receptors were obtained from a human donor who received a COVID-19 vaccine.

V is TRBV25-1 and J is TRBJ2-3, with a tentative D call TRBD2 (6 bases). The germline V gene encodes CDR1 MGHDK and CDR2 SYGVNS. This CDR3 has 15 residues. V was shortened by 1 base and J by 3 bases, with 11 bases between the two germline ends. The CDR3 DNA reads TGTGCCAGCAGTGAATTAGAGGAGGGGACAGATACGCAGTATTTT. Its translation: CASSELEEGTDTQYF.

The CDR3 sequence: CASSPIPGDGEQYV. DNA of the CDR3: TGCGCCAGCAGTCCCATACCAGGGGACGGCGAGCAGTACGTC. The chain carries TRBV5-1 and TRBJ2-7; a possible D gene is TRBD1 (6 bases). V was pared by 5 bases and J by 6 bases, with 18 bases between. This CDR3 comprises 14 residues. The germline V gene has CDR1 SGHRS and CDR2 YFSETQ.

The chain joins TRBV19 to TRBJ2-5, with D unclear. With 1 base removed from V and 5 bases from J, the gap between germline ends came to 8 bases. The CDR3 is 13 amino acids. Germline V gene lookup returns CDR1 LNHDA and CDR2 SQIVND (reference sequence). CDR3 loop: CASSIAPLETQYF. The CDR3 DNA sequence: TGTGCCAGTAGTATAGCCCCATTGGAGACCCAGTACTTC.

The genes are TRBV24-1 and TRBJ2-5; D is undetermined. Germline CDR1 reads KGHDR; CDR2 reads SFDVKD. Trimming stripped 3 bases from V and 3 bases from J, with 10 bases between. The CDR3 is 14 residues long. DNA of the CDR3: TGTGCCACCAGTGATCCTAGAATCGAAGAGACCCAGTACTTC. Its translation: CATSDPRIEETQYF.

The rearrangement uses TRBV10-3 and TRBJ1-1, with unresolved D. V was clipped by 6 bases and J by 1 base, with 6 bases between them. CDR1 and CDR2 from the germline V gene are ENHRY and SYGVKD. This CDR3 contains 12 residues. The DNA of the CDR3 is TGTGCCATCAGATGGGGGAACACTGAAGCTTTCTTT. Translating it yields CAIRWGNTEAFF.

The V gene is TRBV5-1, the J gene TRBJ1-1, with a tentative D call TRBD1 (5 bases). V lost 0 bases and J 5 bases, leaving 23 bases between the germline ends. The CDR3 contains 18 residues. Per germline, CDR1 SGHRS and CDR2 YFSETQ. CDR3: CASSLGLSTGRHGTEAFF. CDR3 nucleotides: TGCGCCAGCAGCTTGGGGCTGTCTACAGGAAGGCATGGGACTGAAGCTTTCTTT.

The CDR3 loop reads CASLPTGGFTGELFF. Written as DNA, the CDR3 is TGCGCCAGTCTGCCGACCGGGGGGTTCACCGGGGAGCTGTTTTTT. The chain employs TRBV5-1 and TRBJ2-2; TRBD2 agrees at 7 bases. The V segment lost 8 bases and the J segment 4 bases; nucleotides outside the gene matches: 11. This CDR3 region has 15 residues. Per the germline V gene, CDR1 is SGHRS and CDR2 is YFSETQ.

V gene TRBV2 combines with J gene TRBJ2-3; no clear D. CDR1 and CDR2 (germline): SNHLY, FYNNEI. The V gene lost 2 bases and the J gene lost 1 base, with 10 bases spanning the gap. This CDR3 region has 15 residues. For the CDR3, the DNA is TGTGCCAGCAGTGAACGGCTATTGGGCACAGATACGCAGTATTTT. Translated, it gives CASSERLLGTDTQYF.

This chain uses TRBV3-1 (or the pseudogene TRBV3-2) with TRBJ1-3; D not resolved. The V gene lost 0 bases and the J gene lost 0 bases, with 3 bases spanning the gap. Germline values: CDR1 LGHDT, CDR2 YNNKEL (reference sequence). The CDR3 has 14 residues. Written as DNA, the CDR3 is TGTGCCAGCAGCCAAGACAGCTCTGGAAACACCATATATTTT. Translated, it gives CASSQDSSGNTIYF.

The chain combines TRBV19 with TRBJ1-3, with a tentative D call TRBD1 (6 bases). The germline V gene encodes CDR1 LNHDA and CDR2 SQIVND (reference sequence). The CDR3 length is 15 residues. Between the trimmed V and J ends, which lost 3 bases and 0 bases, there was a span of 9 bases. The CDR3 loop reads CASSITGTSGNTIYF. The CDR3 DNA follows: TGTGCCAGTAGTATTACAGGGACCTCTGGAAACACCATATATTTT.

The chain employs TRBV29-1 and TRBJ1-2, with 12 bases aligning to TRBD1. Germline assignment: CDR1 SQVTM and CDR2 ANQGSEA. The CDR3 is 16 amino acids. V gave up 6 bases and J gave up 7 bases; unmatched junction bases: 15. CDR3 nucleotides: TGCAGCGTAGCCCCGGGACAGGGGGCGAGATCAGGTGGCTACACCTTC. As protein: CSVAPGQGARSGGYTF.

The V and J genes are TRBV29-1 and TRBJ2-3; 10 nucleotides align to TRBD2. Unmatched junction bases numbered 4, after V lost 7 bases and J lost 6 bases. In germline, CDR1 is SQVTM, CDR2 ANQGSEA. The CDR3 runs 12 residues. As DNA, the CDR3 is TGCAGCGAACTAGCGGGGCCCGATACGCAGTATTTT. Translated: CSELAGPDTQYF.

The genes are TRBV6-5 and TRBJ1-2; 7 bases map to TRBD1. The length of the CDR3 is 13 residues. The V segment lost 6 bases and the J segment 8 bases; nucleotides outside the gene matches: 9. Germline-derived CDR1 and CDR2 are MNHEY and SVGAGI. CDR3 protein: CASSRTGAQGYTF. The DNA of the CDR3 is TGTGCCAGCAGCCGTACAGGGGCACAGGGCTACACCTTC.

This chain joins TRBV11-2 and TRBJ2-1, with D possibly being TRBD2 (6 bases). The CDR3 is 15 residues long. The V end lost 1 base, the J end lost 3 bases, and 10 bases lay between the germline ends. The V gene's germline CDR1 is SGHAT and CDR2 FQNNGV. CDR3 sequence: CASSLGAGYYNEQFF. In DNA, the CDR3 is TGTGCCAGCAGCTTAGGGGCGGGATACTACAATGAGCAGTTCTTC.

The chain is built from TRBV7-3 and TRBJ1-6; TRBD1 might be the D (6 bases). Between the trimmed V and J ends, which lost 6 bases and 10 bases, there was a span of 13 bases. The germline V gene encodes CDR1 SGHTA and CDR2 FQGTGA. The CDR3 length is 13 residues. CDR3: CASRRDTGSPLHF. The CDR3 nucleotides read TGTGCCAGCAGGAGGGACACGGGATCACCCCTCCACTTT. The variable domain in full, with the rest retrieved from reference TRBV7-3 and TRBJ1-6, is GAGVSQTPSNKVTEKGKYVELRCDPISGHTALYWYRQSLGQGPEFLIYFQGTGAADDSGLPNDRFFAVRPEGSVSTLKIQRTERGDSAVYLCASRRDTGSPLHFGNGTRLTVT.

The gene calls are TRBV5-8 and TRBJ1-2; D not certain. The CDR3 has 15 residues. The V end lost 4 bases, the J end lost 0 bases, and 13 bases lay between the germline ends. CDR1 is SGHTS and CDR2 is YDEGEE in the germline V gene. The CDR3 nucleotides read TGTGCCAGCAGCCAAACGGCCGCCGCTAACTATGGCTACACCTTC. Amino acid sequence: CASSQTAAANYGYTF.